Listed here is a single TCR beta chain. Its specificity is unknown. One end of the junction does not line up with germline, which may come from a read error. The sample is drawn from a study of T cell repertoires in cytomegalovirus infection. In the study overall: Carrying CMV and the relevant HLA type showed in public TCR beta signatures. Study outcomes and limitations: Cumulated frequencies of public TCR beta families served to identify carriers of CMV plus the relevant HLA.

TCRdb passed the reads through MiXCR, listing each CDR3 protein once. This table has 680,000 or so distinct CDR3 sequences, 35% appearing once. Germline V gives CDR1 MDHEN, CDR2 SYDVKM. The CDR3 has 13 residues. Sample: PBMCs. The chain joins TRBV28 to TRBJ1-2; D is perhaps TRBD1 (5 bases). This receptor was obtained from a human donor in good health (CMV status not recorded). Some clones in this sample may be carry-over from other donors' samples. The CDR3 region is CSRSLRGLYGYTF. In nucleotides, the CDR3 is TGTTCCAGAAGTCTGCGGGGACTCTATGGCTACACCTTC.